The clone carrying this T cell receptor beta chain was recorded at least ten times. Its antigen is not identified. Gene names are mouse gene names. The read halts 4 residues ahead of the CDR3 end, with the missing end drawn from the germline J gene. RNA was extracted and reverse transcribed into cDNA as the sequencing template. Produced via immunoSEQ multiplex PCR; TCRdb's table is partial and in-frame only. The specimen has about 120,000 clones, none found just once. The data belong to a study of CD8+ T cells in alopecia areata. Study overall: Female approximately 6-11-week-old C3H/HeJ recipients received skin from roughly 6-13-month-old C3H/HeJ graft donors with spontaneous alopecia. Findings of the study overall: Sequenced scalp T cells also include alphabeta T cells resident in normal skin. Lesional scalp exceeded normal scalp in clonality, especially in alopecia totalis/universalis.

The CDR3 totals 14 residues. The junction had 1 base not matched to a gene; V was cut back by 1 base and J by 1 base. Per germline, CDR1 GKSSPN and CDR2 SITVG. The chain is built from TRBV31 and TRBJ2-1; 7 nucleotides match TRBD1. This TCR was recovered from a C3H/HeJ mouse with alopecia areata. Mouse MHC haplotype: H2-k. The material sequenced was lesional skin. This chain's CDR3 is CAWSPTGNYAEQFF. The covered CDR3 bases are TGTGCCTGGAGTCCGACAGGGAACTATGCT.